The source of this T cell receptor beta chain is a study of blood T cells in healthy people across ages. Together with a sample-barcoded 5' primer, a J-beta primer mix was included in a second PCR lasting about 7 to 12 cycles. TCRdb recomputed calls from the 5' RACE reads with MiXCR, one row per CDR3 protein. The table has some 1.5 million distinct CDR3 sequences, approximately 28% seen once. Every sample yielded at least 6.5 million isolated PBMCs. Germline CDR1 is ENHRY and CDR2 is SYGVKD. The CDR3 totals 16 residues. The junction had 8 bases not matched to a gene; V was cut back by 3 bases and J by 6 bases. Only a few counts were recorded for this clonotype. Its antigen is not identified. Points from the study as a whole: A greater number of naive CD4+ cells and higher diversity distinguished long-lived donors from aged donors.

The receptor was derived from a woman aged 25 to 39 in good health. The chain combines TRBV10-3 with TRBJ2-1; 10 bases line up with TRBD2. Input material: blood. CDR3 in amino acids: CAISDLGLASGNEQFF. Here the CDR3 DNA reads TGTGCCATCAGTGACCTGGGACTAGCGAGTGGCAATGAGCAGTTCTTC.